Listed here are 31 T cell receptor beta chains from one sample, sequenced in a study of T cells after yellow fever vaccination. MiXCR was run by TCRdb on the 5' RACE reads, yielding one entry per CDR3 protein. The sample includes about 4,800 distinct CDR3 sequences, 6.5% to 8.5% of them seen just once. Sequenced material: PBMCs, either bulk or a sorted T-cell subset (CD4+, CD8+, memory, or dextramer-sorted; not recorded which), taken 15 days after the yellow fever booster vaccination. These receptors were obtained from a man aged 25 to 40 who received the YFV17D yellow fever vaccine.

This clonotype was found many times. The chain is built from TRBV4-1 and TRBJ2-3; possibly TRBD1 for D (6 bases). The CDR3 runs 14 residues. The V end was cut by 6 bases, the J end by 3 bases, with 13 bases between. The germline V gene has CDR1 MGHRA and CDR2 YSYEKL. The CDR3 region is CASSWDKGTDTQYF. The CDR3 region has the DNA TGCGCCAGCAGTTGGGACAAGGGTACAGATACGCAGTATTTT.

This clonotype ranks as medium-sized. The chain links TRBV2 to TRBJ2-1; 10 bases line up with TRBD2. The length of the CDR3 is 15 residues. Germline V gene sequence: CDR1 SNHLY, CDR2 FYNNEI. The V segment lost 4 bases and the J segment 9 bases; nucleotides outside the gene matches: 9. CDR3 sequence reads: CASSGLAGEVIEQFF. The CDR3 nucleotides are TGTGCCAGCAGTGGTCTAGCGGGAGAAGTAATTGAGCAGTTCTTC.

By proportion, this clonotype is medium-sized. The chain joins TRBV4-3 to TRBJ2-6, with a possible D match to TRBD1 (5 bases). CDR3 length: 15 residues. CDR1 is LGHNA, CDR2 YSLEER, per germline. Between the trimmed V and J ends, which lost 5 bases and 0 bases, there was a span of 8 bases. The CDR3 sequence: CASSIGVSGANVLTF. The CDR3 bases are TGCGCCAGCAGCATAGGGGTCTCTGGGGCCAACGTCCTGACTTTC.

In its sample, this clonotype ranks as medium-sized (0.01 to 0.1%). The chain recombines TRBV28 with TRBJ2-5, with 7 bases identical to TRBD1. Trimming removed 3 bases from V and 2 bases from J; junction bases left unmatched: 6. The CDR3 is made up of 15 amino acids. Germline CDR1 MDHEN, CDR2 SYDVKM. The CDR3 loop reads CASSFAGTVQETQYF. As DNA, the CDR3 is TGTGCCAGCAGTTTCGCCGGGACAGTTCAAGAGACCCAGTACTTC.

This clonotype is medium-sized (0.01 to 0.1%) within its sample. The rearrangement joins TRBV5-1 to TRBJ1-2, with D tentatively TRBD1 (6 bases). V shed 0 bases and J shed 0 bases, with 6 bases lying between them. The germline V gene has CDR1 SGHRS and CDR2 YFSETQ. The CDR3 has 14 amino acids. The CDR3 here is CASSLGTANYGYTF. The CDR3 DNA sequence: TGCGCCAGCAGCTTGGGGACAGCTAACTATGGCTACACCTTC.

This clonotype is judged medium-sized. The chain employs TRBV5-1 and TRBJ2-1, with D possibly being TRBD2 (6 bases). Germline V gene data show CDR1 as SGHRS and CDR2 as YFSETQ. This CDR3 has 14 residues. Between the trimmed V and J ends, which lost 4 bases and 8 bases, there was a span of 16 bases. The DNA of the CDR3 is TGCGCCAGCAGCCAGAATTCGGTAGCGGATGAGCAGTTCTTC. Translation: CASSQNSVADEQFF.

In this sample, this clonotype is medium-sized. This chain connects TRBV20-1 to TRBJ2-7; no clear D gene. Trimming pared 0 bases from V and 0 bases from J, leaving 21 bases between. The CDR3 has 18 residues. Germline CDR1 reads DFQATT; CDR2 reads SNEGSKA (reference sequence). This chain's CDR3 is CSARDRIEKFTSSYEQYF. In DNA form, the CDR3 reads TGCAGTGCTAGAGATCGCATCGAAAAGTTCACGAGCTCCTACGAGCAGTACTTC.

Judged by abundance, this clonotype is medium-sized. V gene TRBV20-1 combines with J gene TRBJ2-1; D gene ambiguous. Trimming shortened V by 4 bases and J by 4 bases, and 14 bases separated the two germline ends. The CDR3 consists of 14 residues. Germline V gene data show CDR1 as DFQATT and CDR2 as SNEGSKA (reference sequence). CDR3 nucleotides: TGCAGTGCTATCCGCGCCCCCATATACAATGAGCAGTTCTTC. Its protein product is CSAIRAPIYNEQFF.

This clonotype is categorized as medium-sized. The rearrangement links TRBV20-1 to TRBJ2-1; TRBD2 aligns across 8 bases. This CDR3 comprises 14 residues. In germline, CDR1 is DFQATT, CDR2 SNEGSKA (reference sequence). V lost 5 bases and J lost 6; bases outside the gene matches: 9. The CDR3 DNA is TGCAGTGCTCGGAATCCGAGCGGGGGCAATGAGCAGTTCTTC. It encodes CSARNPSGGNEQFF.

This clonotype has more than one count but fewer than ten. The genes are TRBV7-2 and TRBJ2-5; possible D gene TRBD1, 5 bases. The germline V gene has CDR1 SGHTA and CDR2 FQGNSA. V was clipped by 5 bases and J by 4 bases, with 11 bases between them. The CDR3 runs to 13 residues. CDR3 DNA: TGTGCCAGCAGCCCAGGGATGGGAGAGACCCAGTACTTC. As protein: CASSPGMGETQYF.

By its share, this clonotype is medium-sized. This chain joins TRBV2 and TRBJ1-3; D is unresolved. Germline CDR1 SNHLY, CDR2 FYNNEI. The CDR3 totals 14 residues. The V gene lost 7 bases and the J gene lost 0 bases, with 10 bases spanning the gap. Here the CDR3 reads CASNLVSSGNTIYF. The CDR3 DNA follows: TGTGCCAGCAATTTGGTGAGCTCTGGAAACACCATATATTTT.

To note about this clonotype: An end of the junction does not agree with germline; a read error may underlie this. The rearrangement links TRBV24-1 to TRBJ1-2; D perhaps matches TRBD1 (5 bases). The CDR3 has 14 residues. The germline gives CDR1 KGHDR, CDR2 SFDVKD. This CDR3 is CATSYMTESYGFTF. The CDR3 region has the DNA TGTGCCACCAGTTATATGACAGAGTCCTATGGCTTCACCTTC.

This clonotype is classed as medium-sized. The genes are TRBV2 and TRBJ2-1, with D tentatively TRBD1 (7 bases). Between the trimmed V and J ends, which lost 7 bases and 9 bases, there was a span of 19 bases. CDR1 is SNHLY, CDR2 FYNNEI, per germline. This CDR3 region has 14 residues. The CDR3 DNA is TGTGCCAGCACCGCGGAGACAGGGAGGCCTGAGCAGTTCTTC. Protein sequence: CASTAETGRPEQFF.

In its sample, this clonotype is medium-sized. The CDR3 DNA is TGCAGTGCCCTGCCCTTGGTCGTAGGCCACAGAGAGACCCAGTACTTC. This codes for CSALPLVVGHRETQYF. The V and J genes are TRBV20-1 and TRBJ2-5, with D unclear. Germline V gene lookup returns CDR1 DFQATT and CDR2 SNEGSKA (reference sequence). This CDR3 contains 16 residues. Trimming took off 6 bases at V and 4 bases at J, with 24 bases between the two ends.

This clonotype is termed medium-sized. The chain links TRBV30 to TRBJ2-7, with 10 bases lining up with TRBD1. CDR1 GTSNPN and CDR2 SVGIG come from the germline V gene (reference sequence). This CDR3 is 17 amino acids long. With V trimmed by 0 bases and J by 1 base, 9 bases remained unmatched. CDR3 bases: TGTGCCTGGAGTGTACTTCGGGGGACAGGGGATTCCTACGAGCAGTACTTC. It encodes CAWSVLRGTGDSYEQYF.

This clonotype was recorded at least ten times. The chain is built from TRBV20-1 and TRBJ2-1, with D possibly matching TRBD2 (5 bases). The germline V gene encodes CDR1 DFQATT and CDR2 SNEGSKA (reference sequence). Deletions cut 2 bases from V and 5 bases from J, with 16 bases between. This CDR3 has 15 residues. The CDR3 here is CSARTASLRHNEQFF. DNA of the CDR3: TGCAGTGCTAGAACCGCTAGCCTACGTCACAATGAGCAGTTCTTC.

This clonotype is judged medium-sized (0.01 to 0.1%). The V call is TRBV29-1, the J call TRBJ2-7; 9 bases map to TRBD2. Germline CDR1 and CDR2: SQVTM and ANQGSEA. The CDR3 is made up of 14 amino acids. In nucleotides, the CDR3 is TGCACCCTAGGGTTAGCGGGAGCAGGGTACGAGCAGTACTTC. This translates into CTLGLAGAGYEQYF.

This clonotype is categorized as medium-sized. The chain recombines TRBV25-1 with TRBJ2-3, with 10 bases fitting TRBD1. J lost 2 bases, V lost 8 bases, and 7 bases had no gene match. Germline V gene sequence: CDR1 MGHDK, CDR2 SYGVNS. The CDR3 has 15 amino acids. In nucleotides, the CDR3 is TGTGCCAGCTCTTCGGGACAGGGGTACACAGATACGCAGTATTTT. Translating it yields CASSSGQGYTDTQYF.

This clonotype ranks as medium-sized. The CDR3 sequence is CATSAGTSGVPYEQYF. CDR3 coding DNA: TGTGCCACCAGTGCCGGCACTAGCGGGGTTCCTTACGAGCAGTACTTC. The chain recombines TRBV24-1 with TRBJ2-7, with 10 bases fitting TRBD2. J gave up 4 bases and V 5 bases, and 10 bases lay outside the gene matches. The CDR3 spans 16 residues. Germline V lookup: CDR1 KGHDR, CDR2 SFDVKD.

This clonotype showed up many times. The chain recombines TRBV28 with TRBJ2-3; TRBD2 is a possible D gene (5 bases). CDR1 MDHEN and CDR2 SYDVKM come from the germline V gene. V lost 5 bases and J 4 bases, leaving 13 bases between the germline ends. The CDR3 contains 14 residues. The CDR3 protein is CASSVATNSDTQYF. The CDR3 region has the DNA TGTGCCAGCAGTGTAGCGACGAACTCAGATACGCAGTATTTT.

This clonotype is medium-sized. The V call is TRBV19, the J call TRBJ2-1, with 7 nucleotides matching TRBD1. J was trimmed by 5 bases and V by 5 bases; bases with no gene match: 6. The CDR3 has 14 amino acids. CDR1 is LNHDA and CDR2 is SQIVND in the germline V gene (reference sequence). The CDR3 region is CASSLTGTDNEQFF. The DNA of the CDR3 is TGTGCCAGTAGTCTGACAGGGACGGACAATGAGCAGTTCTTC.

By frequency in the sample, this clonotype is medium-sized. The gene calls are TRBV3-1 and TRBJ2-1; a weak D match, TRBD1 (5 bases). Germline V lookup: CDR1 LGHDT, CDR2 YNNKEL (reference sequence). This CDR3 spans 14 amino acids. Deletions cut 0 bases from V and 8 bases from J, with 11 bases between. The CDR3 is CASSQDSQGDEQFF. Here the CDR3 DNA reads TGTGCCAGCAGCCAAGATAGCCAGGGTGATGAGCAGTTCTTC.

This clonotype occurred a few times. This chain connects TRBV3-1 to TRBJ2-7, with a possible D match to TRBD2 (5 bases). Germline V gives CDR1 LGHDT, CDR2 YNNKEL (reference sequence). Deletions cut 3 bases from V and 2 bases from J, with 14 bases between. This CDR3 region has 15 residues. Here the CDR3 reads CASSQLLSGTYEQYF. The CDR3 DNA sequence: TGTGCCAGCAGCCAGCTCCTCTCCGGGACCTACGAGCAGTACTTC.

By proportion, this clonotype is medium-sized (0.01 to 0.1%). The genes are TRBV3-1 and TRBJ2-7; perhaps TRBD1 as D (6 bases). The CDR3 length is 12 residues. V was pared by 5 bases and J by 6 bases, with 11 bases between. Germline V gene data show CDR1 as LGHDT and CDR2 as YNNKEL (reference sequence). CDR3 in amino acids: CASSFQQGEQYF. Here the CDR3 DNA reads TGTGCCAGCAGCTTTCAACAGGGCGAGCAGTACTTC.

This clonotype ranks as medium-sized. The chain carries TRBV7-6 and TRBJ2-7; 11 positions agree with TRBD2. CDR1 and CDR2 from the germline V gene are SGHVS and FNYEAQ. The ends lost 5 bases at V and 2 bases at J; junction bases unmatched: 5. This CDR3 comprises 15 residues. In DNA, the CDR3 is TGTGCCAGCAGCCTCGGGACTAGCGGTACCTACGAGCAGTACTTC. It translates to CASSLGTSGTYEQYF.

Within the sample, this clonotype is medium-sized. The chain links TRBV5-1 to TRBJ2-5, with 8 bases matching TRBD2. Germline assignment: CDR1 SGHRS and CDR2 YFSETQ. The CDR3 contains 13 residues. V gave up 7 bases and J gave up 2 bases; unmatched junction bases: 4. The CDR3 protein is CASREGLQETQYF. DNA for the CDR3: TGCGCCAGCCGGGAGGGACTTCAAGAGACCCAGTACTTC.

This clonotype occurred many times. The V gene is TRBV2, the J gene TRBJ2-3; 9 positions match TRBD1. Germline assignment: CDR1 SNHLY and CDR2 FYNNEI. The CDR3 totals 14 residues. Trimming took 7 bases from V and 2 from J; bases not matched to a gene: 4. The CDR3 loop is CASNRDRVTDTQYF. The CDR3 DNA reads TGTGCCAGCAACCGGGACAGGGTCACAGATACGCAGTATTTT.

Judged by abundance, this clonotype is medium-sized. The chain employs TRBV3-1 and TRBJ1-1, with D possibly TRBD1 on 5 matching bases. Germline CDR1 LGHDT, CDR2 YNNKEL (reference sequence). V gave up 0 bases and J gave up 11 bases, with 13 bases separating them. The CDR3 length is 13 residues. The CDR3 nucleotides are TGTGCCAGCAGCCAAGATCGAGGCAGGGTGGCTTTCTTT. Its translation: CASSQDRGRVAFF. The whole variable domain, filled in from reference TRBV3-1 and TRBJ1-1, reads DTAVSQTPKYLVTQMGNDKSIKCEQNLGHDTMYWYKQDSKKFLKIMFSYNNKELIINETVPNRFSPKSPDKAHLNLHINSLELGDSAVYFCASSQDRGRVAFFGQGTRLTVV.

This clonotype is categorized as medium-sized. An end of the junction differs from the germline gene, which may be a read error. The CDR3 coding sequence is TGCAGTGCCAAAGGGACCGTGAGTACAGATCCGCAGTATTTT. Translating gives CSAKGTVSTDPQYF. The chain joins TRBV20-1 to TRBJ2-3; D tentatively fits TRBD1 or TRBD2 (5 bases each). Germline V gives CDR1 DFQATT, CDR2 SNEGSKA (reference sequence). This CDR3 contains 14 residues.

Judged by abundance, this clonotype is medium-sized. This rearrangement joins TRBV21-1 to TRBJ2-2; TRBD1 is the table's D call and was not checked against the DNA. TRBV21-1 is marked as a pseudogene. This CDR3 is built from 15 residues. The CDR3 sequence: CASSEGQGASGELFF. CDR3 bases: TGTGCCAGCAGCGAGGGACAGGGGGCCTCCGGGGAGCTGTTTTTT.

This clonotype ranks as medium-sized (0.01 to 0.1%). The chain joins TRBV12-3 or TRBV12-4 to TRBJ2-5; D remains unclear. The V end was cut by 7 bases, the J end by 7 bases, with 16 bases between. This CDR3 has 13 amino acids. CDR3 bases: TGTGCCAGCAACCTCCAAGTATCTGGGACCCAGTACTTC. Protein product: CASNLQVSGTQYF.